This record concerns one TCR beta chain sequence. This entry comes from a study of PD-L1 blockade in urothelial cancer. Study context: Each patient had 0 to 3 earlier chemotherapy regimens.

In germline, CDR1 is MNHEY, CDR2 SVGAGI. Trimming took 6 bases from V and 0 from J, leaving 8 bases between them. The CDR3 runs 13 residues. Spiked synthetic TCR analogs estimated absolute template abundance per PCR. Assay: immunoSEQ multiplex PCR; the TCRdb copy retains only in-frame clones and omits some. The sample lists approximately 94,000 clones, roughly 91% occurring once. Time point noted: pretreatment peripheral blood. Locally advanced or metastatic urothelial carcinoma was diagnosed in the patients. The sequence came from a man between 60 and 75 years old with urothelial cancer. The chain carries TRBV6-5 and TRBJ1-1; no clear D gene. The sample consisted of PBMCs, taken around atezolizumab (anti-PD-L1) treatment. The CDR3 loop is CASRGSMNTEAFF. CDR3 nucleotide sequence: TGTGCCAGCAGGGGCAGCATGAACACTGAAGCTTTCTTT.